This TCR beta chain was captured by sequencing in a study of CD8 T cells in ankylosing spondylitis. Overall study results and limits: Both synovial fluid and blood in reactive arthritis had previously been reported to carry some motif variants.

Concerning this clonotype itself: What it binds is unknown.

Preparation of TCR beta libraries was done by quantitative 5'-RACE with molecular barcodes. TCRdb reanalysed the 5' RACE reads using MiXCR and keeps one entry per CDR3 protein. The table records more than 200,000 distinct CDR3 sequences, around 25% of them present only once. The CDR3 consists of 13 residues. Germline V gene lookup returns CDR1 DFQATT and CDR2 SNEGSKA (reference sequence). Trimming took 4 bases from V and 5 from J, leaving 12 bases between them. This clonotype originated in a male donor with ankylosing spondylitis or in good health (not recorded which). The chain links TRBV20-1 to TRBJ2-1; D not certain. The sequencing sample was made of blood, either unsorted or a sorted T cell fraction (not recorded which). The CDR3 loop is CSATSTGHNEQFF. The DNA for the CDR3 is TGCAGTGCTACTAGTACTGGCCACAATGAGCAGTTCTTC.